This T cell receptor (beta chain) is drawn from a study of shared clonotypes between healthy human individuals. CD8 cells classed as naive were CD45RO-negative and positively selected for CCR7, excluding terminally differentiated effector memory CD45RA+ cells. Assay: immunoSEQ multiplex PCR; the TCRdb copy retains only in-frame clones and omits some. Of 2 million or so clones in the sample, roughly 94% are singletons; the top ten hold 0.9% to 1.4%. The sequencing sample was made of naive CD8+ T cells sorted from blood. The source is a man between 18 and 35 years old in good health.

CDR3 in DNA: TGTGCCAGCAGTACATTAGCGGGGGGGCTTACAATCGGTACGCAGTATTTT. Translating gives CASSTLAGGLTIGTQYF. V gene TRBV27 combines with J gene TRBJ2-3; 11 bases fit TRBD2. Trimming cost V 5 bases and J 8 bases; bases outside gene matches: 15. From germline, CDR1 is MNHEY and CDR2 SMNVEV (reference sequence). This CDR3 spans 17 amino acids.